This TCR beta chain originates from a study of blood T cell repertoires in COVID-19. The wider study: COVID-19 samples, acute and convalescent, were from the United States, Italy and Spain. The analysed material was cDNA or gDNA that came from T cells, B-cell-depleted T cells, or PBMCs.

The V and J ends lost 2 bases and 4 bases respectively, with 8 bases between them. Germline V gene sequence: CDR1 KGHSH, CDR2 LQKENI. The CDR3 loop spans 13 amino acids. Under the authors' procedure: By means of reference gene primer amplification, nucleated cell counts were estimated. Sequencing used immunoSEQ multiplex PCR; TCRdb keeps in-frame clones, though not all of them. V, J and clone size derive from that table, while D and trimming were established from the DNA sequence. The table has some 180,000 clones, around 85% seen once. The clonotype comes from a woman older than 75 with COVID-19, enrolled during active disease. The specimen was peripheral blood. The V and J genes are TRBV18 and TRBJ1-1; D gene unclear. CDR3 in amino acids: CASSPVSSTEAFF. The CDR3 DNA sequence: TGTGCCAGCTCACCAGTGTCCTCCACTGAAGCTTTCTTT.